A single sample gave rise to the 14 T cell receptor beta chains below, sequenced in a study of T-cell memory formation after mild COVID-19. TCRdb analysed the 5' RACE reads with MiXCR anew, one entry per CDR3 protein. The data contain some 180,000 distinct CDR3 sequences, around 13% of them singletons. The sequenced sample was PBMCs or a T cell subset sorted from them (not recorded which). These TCRs come from a man between 18 and 29 years old who had mild COVID-19 (a few samples of this study predate the infection). Cell type and time point are not known.

This clonotype has a handful of counts. CDR3 DNA: TGTGCCATCAGTCCCCAGACCCACCGGGAATCCGAGCAGTACTTC. Translating gives CAISPQTHRESEQYF. The rearrangement uses TRBV10-3 and TRBJ2-7, with D possibly being TRBD2 (5 bases). In germline, CDR1 is ENHRY, CDR2 SYGVKD. This CDR3 has 15 amino acids. The germline V and J ends were trimmed by 5 bases and 6 bases, with 20 bases remaining between them.

This clonotype turned up a few times. CDR3 residues: CASSPGMSTEAFF. Here the CDR3 DNA reads TGTGCCAGCAGCCCCGGGATGAGCACTGAAGCTTTCTTT. The chain is built from TRBV7-2 and TRBJ1-1; D uncertain. V was pared by 5 bases and J by 4 bases, with 11 bases between. The CDR3 runs to 13 residues. The germline gives CDR1 SGHTA, CDR2 FQGNSA. Filled out from reference TRBV7-2 and TRBJ1-1, the complete variable domain reads GAGVSQSPSNKVTEKGKDVELRCDPISGHTALYWYRQSLGQGLEFLIYFQGNSAPDKSGLPSDRFSAERTGGSVSTLTIQRTQQEDSAVYLCASSPGMSTEAFFGQGTRLTVV.

This clonotype was counted a few times. The V call is TRBV28, the J call TRBJ1-5; D uncertain. The CDR3 loop spans 13 amino acids. The germline V gene has CDR1 MDHEN and CDR2 SYDVKM. Trimming took 5 bases from V and 4 from J, leaving 9 bases between them. The chain's CDR3 is CASSQTLNQPQHF. In nucleotides, the CDR3 is TGTGCCAGCAGTCAAACCTTAAATCAGCCCCAGCATTTT. Variable domain in full (rest from reference TRBV28 and TRBJ1-5): DVKVTQSSRYLVKRTGEKVFLECVQDMDHENMFWYRQDPGLGLRLIYFSYDVKMKEKGDIPEGYSVSREKKERFSLILESASTNQTSMYLCASSQTLNQPQHFGDGTRLSIL.

The chain couples TRBV7-9 to TRBJ2-1, with D possibly matching TRBD2 (6 bases). Deletions cut 5 bases from V and 4 bases from J, with 12 bases between. This CDR3 has 14 residues. Germline lookup yields CDR1 SEHNR and CDR2 FQNEAQ (reference sequence). In nucleotides, the CDR3 is TGTGCCAGCAGCCGGCGGGACCGATACAATGAGCAGTTCTTC. It is translated as CASSRRDRYNEQFF.

CDR3 DNA: TGTGCCAGCAGCCTCCAGGACAGGGGGCCCTATGGCTACACCTTC. Protein sequence: CASSLQDRGPYGYTF. The gene calls are TRBV7-3 and TRBJ1-2; 11 bases match TRBD1. Germline CDR1 is SGHTA and CDR2 is FQGTGA. There are 15 residues in the CDR3. V trimming: 5 bases; J trimming: 4 bases; junction bases outside the gene matches: 6.

This clonotype was seen only a few times. The chain couples TRBV12-3 or TRBV12-4 to TRBJ1-5; no clear D gene. V was shortened by 5 bases and J by 7 bases, with 9 bases between the two germline ends. CDR3 length: 12 amino acids. The CDR3 region has the DNA TGTGCCAGCAGTATCCGGATCCAGCCCCAGCATTTT. Translating gives CASSIRIQPQHF.

As concerns this clonotype: One end of the junction fails to match germline, which may point to a read error. V gene TRBV18 combines with J gene TRBJ1-1; 9 nucleotides match TRBD1. The germline V gene has CDR1 KGHSH and CDR2 LQKENI. CDR3 length: 15 residues. CDR3 sequence (DNA): TGTGCCAGCTCTCAGGGACAGGGAATGAATACTGAAGCTTTCTTT. Protein sequence: CASSQGQGMNTEAFF.

V usage is TRBV7-2 and J usage is TRBJ1-2; D may be TRBD1 (6 bases). CDR3 length equals 15 residues. With 4 bases removed from V and 0 bases from J, the gap between germline ends came to 12 bases. Germline loops: CDR1 SGHTA, CDR2 FQGNSA. CDR3 loop: CASSSRQASNYGYTF. CDR3 DNA sequence: TGTGCCAGCAGCTCTAGACAGGCTTCTAACTATGGCTACACCTTC. Based on the CDR3 plus reference TRBV7-2 and TRBJ1-2, the full variable domain is GAGVSQSPSNKVTEKGKDVELRCDPISGHTALYWYRQSLGQGLEFLIYFQGNSAPDKSGLPSDRFSAERTGGSVSTLTIQRTQQEDSAVYLCASSSRQASNYGYTFGSGTRLTVV.

The gene calls are TRBV7-2 and TRBJ1-1; D gene ambiguous. Per germline, CDR1 SGHTA and CDR2 FQGNSA. The CDR3 has 13 amino acids. The ends were cut back, 1 base at V and 6 bases at J, with 9 bases in the middle. The CDR3 nucleotides read TGTGCCAGCAGCTTAGGAGGGTCATCTGAAGCTTTCTTT. Protein product: CASSLGGSSEAFF.

V gene TRBV7-2 combines with J gene TRBJ1-6; D remains unclear. The CDR3 spans 12 residues. CDR1 is SGHTA, CDR2 FQGNSA, per germline. The V end lost 6 bases, the J end lost 4 bases, and 4 bases lay between the germline ends. CDR3 protein: CASRDYNSPLHF. The CDR3 nucleotides are TGTGCCAGCAGGGATTATAATTCACCCCTCCACTTT.

This clonotype turned up a few times. The chain joins TRBV5-8 to TRBJ2-7; no definite D call. Germline V lookup: CDR1 SGHTS, CDR2 YDEGEE. The CDR3 runs 11 residues. The CDR3: CASSFSRAQWV. The CDR3 bases are TGTGCCAGCAGTTTTTCTAGGGCCCAATGGGTC.

This sequence joins TRBV15 and TRBJ2-3; 8 bases map to TRBD2. Trimming removed 3 bases from V and 6 bases from J; junction bases left unmatched: 2. CDR1 and CDR2 from the germline V gene are LNHNV and YYDKDF (reference sequence). CDR3 length: 13 residues. In DNA, the CDR3 is TGTGCCACCAGCAGGGGACTAGTTGATACGCAGTATTTT. Translation: CATSRGLVDTQYF.

This clonotype was found many times. V is TRBV5-1 and J is TRBJ2-7; D unresolved. Germline V gives CDR1 SGHRS, CDR2 YFSETQ. CDR3 length: 14 residues. V dropped 0 bases and J dropped 2 bases, with 9 bases sitting between them. The CDR3 DNA reads as TGCGCCAGCAGCTTGGGAGGCCAAACCTACGAGCAGTACGTC. It specifies CASSLGGQTYEQYV.

The chain is built from TRBV10-3 and TRBJ1-5; D is perhaps TRBD1 (5 bases). The CDR3 contains 14 residues. The V and J ends lost 3 bases and 4 bases respectively, with 10 bases between them. CDR1 and CDR2 from the germline V gene are ENHRY and SYGVKD. CDR3 nucleotide sequence: TGTGCCATCAGTGACGGGGGGGGGAATCAGCCCCAGCATTTT. Its protein product is CAISDGGGNQPQHF.